This T cell receptor (beta chain) was found in a study of blood T cell repertoires in COVID-19. Study-level background: Material from acute and convalescent COVID-19 was sourced from the United States, Italy and Spain. PBMCs, B-cell-depleted T cells, or T cells provided the cDNA or gDNA that made up the material.

This clone was found a few times. Per the original methods: By means of reference gene primer amplification, nucleated cell counts were estimated. Some clones are missing from TCRdb's copy, which holds only in-frame ones; the method was immunoSEQ multiplex PCR. The DNA gave D and trimming, while V, J and clone size come from that table. The repertoire holds about 230,000 clones, with about nine tenths as singletons. The CDR3 length is 14 residues. The V end was cut by 5 bases, the J end by 1 base, with 11 bases between. Germline CDR1 SGHAT, CDR2 FQNNGV. Assignment of participants to cohorts was predicated upon participant-reported clinical history.

The sequencing sample was made of PBMCs or T cells enriched from blood (not recorded which). The TCR sequence derives from a woman aged 35 to 49 with acute COVID-19. V is TRBV11-2 and J is TRBJ2-5; D gene ambiguous. CDR3 region: CASSRTTTQETQYF. CDR3 in DNA: TGTGCCAGCAGCCGCACAACTACCCAAGAGACCCAGTACTTC.